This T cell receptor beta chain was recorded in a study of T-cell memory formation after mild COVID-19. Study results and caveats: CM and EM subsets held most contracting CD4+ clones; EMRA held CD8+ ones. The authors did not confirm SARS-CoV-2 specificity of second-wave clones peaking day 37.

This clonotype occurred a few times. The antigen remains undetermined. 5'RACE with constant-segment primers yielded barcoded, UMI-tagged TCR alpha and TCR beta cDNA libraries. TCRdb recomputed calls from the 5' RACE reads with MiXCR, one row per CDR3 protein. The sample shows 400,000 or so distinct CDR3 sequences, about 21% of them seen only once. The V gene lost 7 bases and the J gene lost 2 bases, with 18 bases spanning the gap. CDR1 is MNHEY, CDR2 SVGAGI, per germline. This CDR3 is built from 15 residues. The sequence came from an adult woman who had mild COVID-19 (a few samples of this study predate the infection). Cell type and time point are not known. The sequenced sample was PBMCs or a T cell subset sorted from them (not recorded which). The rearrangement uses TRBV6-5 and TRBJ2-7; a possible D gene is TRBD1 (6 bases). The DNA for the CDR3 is TGTGCCAGCAAAATTGACAGGTTGGGGGCCTACGAGCAGTACTTC. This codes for CASKIDRLGAYEQYF.